The rows below give T cell receptor beta chains drawn from one sample of a study of blood T cell repertoires in COVID-19. Data came from immunoSEQ multiplex PCR; TCRdb stores just in-frame clones and leaves some out. The sample has about 74,000 clones, about 80% seen once. Specimen: peripheral blood. All receptors derive from a human donor in a cohort sampled during active COVID-19. Both conserved end residues are part of each CDR3. Fields, in order: D gene, V gene, clone size, J gene, CDR3 protein, CDR3 DNA. The D gene is left open where the match is weak. Size is stated for part of the rows, as once, few or many counts, or as a class when the clone is expanded.

TRBD1	TRBV19	.	TRBJ1-5	CASSIGAGGNQPQHF	TGTGCCAGTAGTATCGGGGCAGGGGGTAATCAGCCCCAGCATTTT
TRBD2	TRBV7-7	few	TRBJ2-2	CASSASGNTGELFF	TGTGCTAGCAGCGCTAGCGGGAACACCGGGGAGCTGTTTTTT
.	TRBV11-3	.	TRBJ2-5	CASSRTRQGETQYF	TGTGCCAGCAGCAGGACCCGGCAGGGAGAGACCCAGTACTTC
.	TRBV3-1/TRBV3-2	.	TRBJ2-3	CASSQDGTGTDTQYF	TGTGCCAGCAGCCAAGATGGTACAGGGACAGATACGCAGTATTTT
TRBD1	TRBV5-8	.	TRBJ2-7	CASSLKDRANEQYF	TGTGCCAGCAGCTTGAAGGACAGGGCCAACGAGCAGTACTTC
TRBD1	TRBV5-5	medium-sized	TRBJ2-7	CASSSGTASYEQYF	TGTGCCAGCAGCTCCGGGACAGCCTCCTACGAGCAGTACTTC
TRBD1	TRBV24-1	.	TRBJ2-5	CATSELQGIVETQYF	TGTGCCACCAGTGAATTACAGGGGATTGTAGAGACCCAGTACTTC
.	TRBV10-2	.	TRBJ2-7	CASSEFPSTYEQYF	TGCGCCAGCAGTGAGTTCCCATCTACCTACGAGCAGTACTTC
.	TRBV7-2	.	TRBJ2-7	CASSPMRNYEQYF	TGTGCCAGCAGCCCAATGCGCAACTACGAGCAGTACTTC
.	TRBV21-1	.	TRBJ2-5	CASTRTSGGAAPETQYF	TGTGCCAGCACAAGGACTAGCGGGGGGGCCGCCCCAGAGACCCAGTACTTC
.	TRBV5-6	once	TRBJ1-2	CASSLDYDGYTF	TGTGCCAGCAGCTTGGACTATGATGGCTACACCTTC
TRBD1	TRBV28	once	TRBJ2-7	CASSLRTGSYEQYF	TGTGCCAGCAGTTTAAGGACAGGTTCCTACGAGCAGTACTTC
.	TRBV4-3	.	TRBJ1-1	CASSPRDSSEAFF	TGCGCCAGCAGCCCCAGGGATTCTTCTGAAGCTTTCTTT
.	TRBV15	.	TRBJ1-5	CATSRDRGGFGNQPQHF	TGTGCCACCAGCAGAGATAGGGGGGGCTTCGGCAATCAGCCCCAGCATTTT
TRBD1	TRBV14	.	TRBJ2-1	CASSPTGGAGNEQFF	TGTGCCAGCAGCCCGACAGGGGGCGCGGGGAATGAGCAGTTCTTC
TRBD1	TRBV7-3	.	TRBJ2-6	CASSGDRAYLFGANVLTF	TGTGCCAGCAGTGGGGACAGGGCCTACCTTTTTGGGGCCAACGTCCTGACTTTC
.	TRBV30	.	TRBJ2-7	CAWSWRSPYEQYF	TGTGCCTGGAGTTGGAGGTCCCCCTACGAGCAGTACTTC
TRBD1	TRBV30	.	TRBJ1-2	CAWSVKFRGRMRNYGYTF	TGTGCCTGGAGTGTAAAGTTTAGGGGGCGGATGAGGAACTATGGCTACACCTTC
TRBD2	TRBV7-2	once	TRBJ2-7	CASSRLAGGRPYEQYF	TGTGCCAGCTCCCGACTAGCGGGGGGCAGGCCCTACGAGCAGTACTTC
TRBD1	TRBV19	.	TRBJ1-1	CASMPGGRITEAFF	TGTGCCAGTATGCCAGGGGGCCGAATAACTGAAGCTTTCTTT
.	TRBV21-1	.	TRBJ1-5	CASRGGASLYPQHF	TGTGCCAGCAGGGGAGGGGCCTCCCTTTATCCCCAGCATTTT
TRBD1	TRBV6-5	.	TRBJ1-4	CASSTPGQGVEKLFF	TGTGCCAGCAGTACCCCGGGACAGGGCGTTGAAAAACTGTTTTTT
TRBD1	TRBV28	.	TRBJ1-3	CASSPDRVRVDF	TGTGCCAGCAGCCCGGACAGGGTCCGTGTGGATTTT
.	TRBV6-6	.	TRBJ1-5	CASRGRSDNQPQHF	TGTGCCAGCAGGGGGCGGTCGGACAATCAGCCCCAGCATTTT
TRBD2	TRBV7-2	once	TRBJ2-1	CASSQRASGSRGNEQFF	TGTGCCAGCAGCCAAAGGGCTAGCGGGAGCCGAGGCAATGAGCAGTTCTTC
.	TRBV30	.	TRBJ2-3	CAWSVRGYTQYF	TGTGCCTGGAGTGTACGCGGCTATACGCAGTATTTT
TRBD1	TRBV6-1	.	TRBJ1-6	CASSGWGTGVSSYNSPLHF	TGTGCCAGCAGTGGCTGGGGGACAGGGGTCAGCTCCTATAATTCACCCCTCCACTTT
TRBD2	TRBV7-9	many	TRBJ2-1	CASSPSGRSLLEQFF	TGTGCCAGCAGTCCAAGCGGGAGGTCCCTCCTTGAGCAGTTCTTC
TRBD1	TRBV6-2/TRBV6-3	.	TRBJ1-1	CASSRQGGNTEAFF	TGTGCCAGCAGTCGACAGGGAGGGAACACTGAAGCTTTCTTT
TRBD1	TRBV29-1	once	TRBJ2-1	CSVRGQVDNEQFF	TGCAGCGTCAGAGGACAGGTGGACAATGAGCAGTTCTTC
.	TRBV11-1	once	TRBJ2-5	CASSPRQKLTETQYF	TGTGCCAGCAGCCCCAGACAGAAGTTAACAGAGACCCAGTACTTC
.	TRBV5-4	.	TRBJ2-2	CASSLKVTPLPGDLFF	TGTGCCAGCAGCTTGAAAGTAACTCCCCTTCCCGGGGATCTGTTTTTT
.	TRBV5-1	.	TRBJ1-4	CASSLKQPNEKLFF	TGCGCCAGCAGCTTGAAACAGCCGAATGAAAAACTGTTTTTT
.	TRBV30	.	TRBJ1-5	CAWSLVAYQPQHF	TGTGCCTGGAGTCTGGTGGCTTATCAGCCCCAGCATTTT
TRBD1	TRBV7-2	.	TRBJ2-4	CASSLRTGAKNIQYF	TGTGCCAGCAGCTTACGGACAGGGGCCAAAAACATTCAGTACTTC
TRBD2	TRBV20-1	few	TRBJ2-7	CSASLAGASYEQYF	TGCAGTGCTAGTTTAGCGGGGGCCTCCTACGAGCAGTACTTC
TRBD1	TRBV7-9	.	TRBJ1-2	CASSRSGQGDGYTF	TGTGCCAGCAGCCGCTCGGGACAGGGGGATGGCTACACCTTC
.	TRBV6-5	.	TRBJ1-4	CASSYSRGHNEKLFF	TGTGCCAGCAGTTACTCGAGGGGACATAATGAAAAACTGTTTTTT
.	TRBV12-3/TRBV12-4	.	TRBJ1-2	CASSLSHYGYTF	TGTGCCAGCAGTTTGAGCCACTATGGCTACACCTTC
.	TRBV7-8	.	TRBJ1-5	CASSLATEQPQHF	TGTGCCAGCAGCTTAGCGACAGAACAGCCCCAGCATTTT
.	TRBV7-2	.	TRBJ2-1	CASSSPSFSPPYNEQFF	TGTGCCAGCAGCTCCCCTAGCTTCTCACCCCCCTACAATGAGCAGTTCTTC
TRBD2	TRBV10-1	.	TRBJ2-1	CASRAKLAGGPPGQFF	TGCGCCAGCAGGGCAAAACTAGCGGGAGGGCCTCCCGGGCAGTTCTTC
.	TRBV30	.	TRBJ2-1	CAWSGGLLFF	TGTGCCTGGAGTGGGGGACTCCTGTTCTTC
TRBD1	TRBV18	.	TRBJ1-4	CASSPRTGFNEKLFF	TGTGCCAGCTCACCGAGGACAGGGTTTAATGAAAAACTGTTTTTT
TRBD1	TRBV19	many	TRBJ1-1	CASSKDRVNTEAFF	TGTGCCAGTAGTAAAGACAGGGTGAACACTGAAGCTTTCTTT